The present entry profiles one T cell receptor beta chain with its context. Profiled with immunoSEQ multiplex PCR; TCRdb holds only in-frame clones, not every one. The sample lists 150,000 to 200,000 clones, 91% occurring once. The entry originates in a study of control samples from healthy donors and cancer patients. Sequencing was carried out using blood. This receptor was identified in a woman aged 30 to 39 in good health.

The CDR3 reads CASSQARRWETQYF. CDR3 nucleotide sequence: TGTGCCAGCAGCCAGGCTAGGAGGTGGGAGACCCAGTACTTC. This chain connects TRBV3-1 (or the pseudogene TRBV3-2) to TRBJ2-5; TRBD2 might be the D (5 bases). V was cut by 3 bases and J by 5 bases, with 13 bases left in between. Per the germline V gene, CDR1 is LGHDT and CDR2 is YNNKEL (reference sequence). The length of the CDR3 is 14 residues.